One sample yielded the 20 T cell receptor beta chains listed below, sequenced in a study of shared clonotypes between healthy human individuals. Sequencing used immunoSEQ multiplex PCR; TCRdb keeps in-frame clones, though not all of them. The sample contains some 2,500,000 clones, 85% to 95% of which appear only once. Source material: naive CD4+ T cells from PBMCs. Sample subset: CD45RA+ positively selected. The receptors originated from a man aged 18 to 29 in good health. Some clones in this sample may be carry-over from other donors' samples.

Comments on this clone: Other DNA sequences from this sample encode an identical CDR3 as well. The chain has TRBV28 and TRBJ1-5; D uncertain. CDR3 length: 12 amino acids. Germline V gene lookup returns CDR1 MDHEN and CDR2 SYDVKM. Trimming shortened V by 2 bases and J by 5 bases, and 4 bases separated the two germline ends. DNA of the CDR3: TGTGCCAGCAGTTTAGTCGATCAGCCCCAGCATTTT. Protein product: CASSLVDQPQHF.

This clone was detected only a few times. The identical CDR3 is also encoded by other nucleotide sequences in the sample. The chain links TRBV2 to TRBJ1-1, with a weak D call TRBD1 (5 bases). Germline-derived CDR1 and CDR2 are SNHLY and FYNNEI. The germline V and J ends were trimmed by 8 bases and 1 base, with 11 bases remaining between them. The CDR3 is 13 residues long. CDR3 in amino acids: CASSGQPNTEAFF. Written as DNA, the CDR3 is TGTGCCAGCTCAGGGCAGCCGAACACTGAAGCTTTCTTT.

The V gene is TRBV29-1, the J gene TRBJ2-2; TRBD2 agrees at 14 bases. V gave up 4 bases and J gave up 4 bases; unmatched junction bases: 2. The CDR3 runs 15 residues. CDR1 is SQVTM, CDR2 ANQGSEA, per germline. Written as DNA, the CDR3 is TGCAGCGTTGGGGGACTAGCGGGAGTCACCGGGGAGCTGTTTTTT. Its translation: CSVGGLAGVTGELFF.

The rearrangement joins TRBV30 to TRBJ1-6; D remains unclear. V shed 0 bases and J shed 9 bases, with 9 bases lying between them. CDR3 length: 13 residues. Germline CDR1 reads GTSNPN; CDR2 reads SVGIG (reference sequence). The DNA of the CDR3 is TGTGCCTGGAGTGTTACAACTCCTTCACCCCTCCACTTT. It translates to CAWSVTTPSPLHF.

The gene calls are TRBV5-6 and TRBJ2-6, with D uncertain. The CDR3 consists of 15 residues. Looked up from germline, CDR1 is SGHDT and CDR2 is YYEEEE. V gave up 0 bases and J gave up 4 bases, with 8 bases separating them. In DNA, the CDR3 is TGTGCCAGCAGCTTGGTGCCTACCGGGGCCAACGTCCTGACTTTC. Translation: CASSLVPTGANVLTF.

The CDR3 DNA follows: TGTGCCAGCAGTTACTCTGCAGCTGGTAAACTGTTTTTT. This sequence encodes CASSYSAAGKLFF. The chain links TRBV6-5 to TRBJ1-4; no definite D call. The CDR3 runs 13 residues. Per germline, CDR1 MNHEY and CDR2 SVGAGI. V shed 0 bases and J shed 11 bases, with 10 bases lying between them.

V gene TRBV11-1 combines with J gene TRBJ1-1; TRBD1 aligns across 7 bases. V gave up 5 bases and J gave up 10 bases; unmatched junction bases: 13. Germline-derived CDR1 and CDR2 are SGHAT and FQDESV (reference sequence). This CDR3 has 14 amino acids. The CDR3: CASSLGRQGSSAFF. The CDR3 DNA reads TGTGCCAGCAGCCTAGGGCGACAGGGATCATCAGCTTTCTTT.

The chain carries TRBV4-1 and TRBJ2-3, with TRBD2 as a possible D gene (5 bases). The ends were cut back, 2 bases at V and 2 bases at J, with 14 bases in the middle. The CDR3 spans 16 residues. Germline CDR1 reads MGHRA; CDR2 reads YSYEKL. The CDR3 is CASSQRDRGSTDTQYF. CDR3 nucleotides: TGCGCCAGCAGCCAAAGGGATCGGGGATCCACAGATACGCAGTATTTT.

The sample holds one count of this clone. The chain carries TRBV12-5 and TRBJ2-5; no reliable D call. The V and J ends lost 1 base and 5 bases respectively, with 8 bases between them. The CDR3 consists of 13 residues. Germline CDR1 and CDR2: LGHNT and FRNRAP. CDR3 sequence (DNA): TGTGCTAGTGGTTTGGCTGAATCGGAGACCCAGTACTTC. Its translation is CASGLAESETQYF.

The V call is TRBV28, the J call TRBJ1-3; perhaps TRBD1 as D (6 bases). V was cut by 8 bases and J by 3 bases, with 23 bases left in between. Germline V lookup: CDR1 MDHEN, CDR2 SYDVKM. The CDR3 is 17 residues long. CDR3 protein: CASHPGQGLLGGNTIYF. The CDR3 DNA reads TGTGCCAGCCACCCGGGACAAGGGCTCTTAGGTGGAAACACCATATATTTT.

V usage is TRBV11-3 and J usage is TRBJ2-3; tentative D call: TRBD2 (6 bases). The CDR3 totals 14 residues. Germline-derived CDR1 and CDR2 are SGHNT and YENEEA. V dropped 4 bases and J dropped 1 base, with 9 bases sitting between them. CDR3 residues: CASSSGVGTDTQYF. CDR3 bases: TGTGCCAGCAGCTCGGGAGTCGGCACAGATACGCAGTATTTT.

The chain carries TRBV27 and TRBJ2-7, with 8 bases that match TRBD1. Per the germline V gene, CDR1 is MNHEY and CDR2 is SMNVEV (reference sequence). The trim removed 2 bases at V and 9 bases at J, leaving 6 bases unmatched. The CDR3 runs to 13 residues. Here the CDR3 reads CASSLNRGVSQYF. The CDR3 DNA follows: TGTGCCAGCAGTTTAAACAGGGGGGTCTCGCAGTACTTC.

The V gene is TRBV6-1, the J gene TRBJ2-7; D not resolved. Trimming shortened V by 6 bases and J by 3 bases, and 12 bases separated the two germline ends. The CDR3 loop spans 13 amino acids. Germline V lookup: CDR1 MNHNS, CDR2 SASEGT. CDR3 protein: CASRGRPGYEQYF. CDR3 sequence (DNA): TGTGCCAGCAGGGGTCGGCCTGGCTACGAGCAGTACTTC.

V gene TRBV2 combines with J gene TRBJ1-5; D is undetermined. V was trimmed by 7 bases and J by 3 bases, leaving 10 bases between them. The length of the CDR3 is 13 residues. Germline CDR1 SNHLY, CDR2 FYNNEI. CDR3 residues: CASTAWNNQPQHF. DNA of the CDR3: TGTGCCAGCACGGCGTGGAACAATCAGCCCCAGCATTTT.

J is TRBJ2-1 and V is TRBV14; TRBD1 is a possible D gene (5 bases). Germline V gene lookup returns CDR1 SGHDN and CDR2 FVKESK. This CDR3 has 17 amino acids. Deletions cut 4 bases from V and 8 bases from J, with 24 bases between. The CDR3 nucleotides are TGTGCCAGCAGCCCCCTCGGGCAGGGAACATACAATGATGAGCAGTTCTTC. It yields the protein CASSPLGQGTYNDEQFF.

The rearrangement uses TRBV5-6 and TRBJ1-3, with D maybe TRBD1 (5 bases). The germline CDR1 and CDR2 sequences are SGHDT and YYEEEE. This CDR3 is 16 amino acids long. Trimming removed 0 bases at V and 4 bases at J, with 14 bases between. The CDR3, as DNA: TGTGCCAGCAGCTTGGGGGCTGGGGCAGGGGGAAACACCATATATTTT. This gives the protein CASSLGAGAGGNTIYF.

The V gene is TRBV4-2, the J gene TRBJ2-7; D is unresolved. Trimming removed 1 base from V and 3 bases from J, with 7 bases in between. The CDR3 consists of 13 residues. Germline lookup yields CDR1 LGHNA and CDR2 YNFKEQ. CDR3 nucleotides: TGTGCCAGCAGCCAAGGTACGGACTACGAGCAGTACTTC. Its protein is CASSQGTDYEQYF.

The chain is built from TRBV7-8 and TRBJ2-3; 10 nucleotides match TRBD2. Germline CDR1 and CDR2: SGHVS and FQNEAQ. The CDR3 length is 14 residues. V shed 4 bases, J shed 4 bases, and the junction held 2 bases outside the gene matches. The CDR3 protein is CASSWSGRADTQYF. The CDR3 coding sequence is TGTGCCAGCAGCTGGAGCGGGAGGGCAGATACGCAGTATTTT.

With regard to this clone: At one of its ends the junction is not consistent with the germline gene, which may arise from a read error. This chain joins TRBV5-1 and TRBJ1-4; D possibly corresponds to TRBD1 (6 bases). Germline CDR1 and CDR2: SGHRS and YFSETQ. This CDR3 region has 14 residues. The CDR3 nucleotides are TGCGCCAGCAGATTGGGACAATATAATGAAAAACTGTTTTTT. Translated: CASRLGQYNEKLFF.

This chain joins TRBV5-1 and TRBJ1-1, with D perhaps matching TRBD1 (5 bases). Trimming removed 1 base from V and 4 bases from J, with 11 bases in between. This CDR3 comprises 14 residues. Germline V gene sequence: CDR1 SGHRS, CDR2 YFSETQ. The CDR3 nucleotides read TGCGCCAGCAGCTTGCAGCCCGGGGGCACTGAAGCTTTCTTT. This encodes CASSLQPGGTEAFF.